This entry lists 2 T cell receptor beta chains sequenced from one sample in a study of blood T cell repertoires in COVID-19. The data were produced by immunoSEQ multiplex PCR, yet TCRdb's version contains in-frame clones alone and is incomplete. The sample gives some 80,000 clones, roughly 84% of which show up once; around 3.4% is in the top ten. Input material: peripheral blood. All receptors come from a man in his forties or fifties with acute or convalescent COVID-19.

CDR3 nucleotide sequence: TGTGCCAGTAGTATGGGGGCGATTAGCAATCAGCCCCAGCATTTT. Translation: CASSMGAISNQPQHF. The gene calls are TRBV19 and TRBJ1-5; tentatively, D is TRBD1 (6 bases). This CDR3 is built from 15 residues. Between the trimmed V and J ends, which lost 3 bases and 0 bases, there was a span of 9 bases. Germline CDR1 LNHDA, CDR2 SQIVND (reference sequence).

The chain has TRBV28 and TRBJ1-3, with 7 bases that match TRBD1. In germline, CDR1 is MDHEN, CDR2 SYDVKM. J was trimmed by 4 bases and V by 1 base; bases with no gene match: 7. The CDR3 sequence is 16 residues long. CDR3: CASSLSEGARGNTIYF. The CDR3 DNA is TGTGCCAGCAGTTTATCGGAGGGGGCGAGAGGAAACACCATATATTTT. Using reference TRBV28 and TRBJ1-3 for the parts outside the CDR3, the full variable domain is DVKVTQSSRYLVKRTGEKVFLECVQDMDHENMFWYRQDPGLGLRLIYFSYDVKMKEKGDIPEGYSVSREKKERFSLILESASTNQTSMYLCASSLSEGARGNTIYFGEGSWLTVV.